Given below is one T cell receptor (beta chain) in context. Its antigen remains unidentified. The sample comes from a study of T cell repertoires in cytomegalovirus infection. Study-level information: CMV epitopes that were recently identified and HLA-C-restricted were used alongside well-studied HLA-B-restricted ones. CMV infection together with matching HLA type was indicated by public TCR beta signatures. Study observations and caveats: CMV-specific TCR beta clonotypes restricted by HLA-C dominated the ex vivo response.

Each CDR3 protein is one row after TCRdb ran MiXCR on the reads. The profile covers hundreds of thousands of distinct CDR3 sequences, with roughly 30% appearing a single time and roughly an eighth taken by the ten largest. Germline lookup yields CDR1 KGHSH and CDR2 LQKENI. This CDR3 has 13 amino acids. Trimming left V 4 bases short and J 5 bases short, with 10 bases between. The chain joins TRBV18 to TRBJ2-3, with D hard to call. The source is a human donor in good health (CMV status not recorded). Some clones in this sample may be carry-over from other donors' samples. The sequencing used cultured CD8+ T cells from PBMCs, collected from culture after CMV antigen stimulation. CDR3 in amino acids: CASSRRAGDTQYF. CDR3 sequence (DNA): TGTGCCAGCTCACGGCGAGCAGGAGATACGCAGTATTTT.